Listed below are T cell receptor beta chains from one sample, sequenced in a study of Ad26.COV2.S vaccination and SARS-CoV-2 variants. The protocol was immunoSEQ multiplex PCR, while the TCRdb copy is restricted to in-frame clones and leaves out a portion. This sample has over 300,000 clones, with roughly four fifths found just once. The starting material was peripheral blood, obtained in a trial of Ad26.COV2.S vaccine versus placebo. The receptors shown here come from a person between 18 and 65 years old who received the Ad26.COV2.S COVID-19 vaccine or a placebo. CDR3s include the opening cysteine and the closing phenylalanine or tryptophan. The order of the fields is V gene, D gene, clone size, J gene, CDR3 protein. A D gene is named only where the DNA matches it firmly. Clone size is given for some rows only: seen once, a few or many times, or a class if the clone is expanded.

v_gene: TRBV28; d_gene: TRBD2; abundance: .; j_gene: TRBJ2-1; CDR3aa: CASSLTSGGISYNEQFF
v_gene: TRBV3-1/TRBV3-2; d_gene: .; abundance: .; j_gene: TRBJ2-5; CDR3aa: CASSQGYGKETQYF
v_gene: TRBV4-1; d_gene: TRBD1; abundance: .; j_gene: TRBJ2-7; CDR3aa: CASSQPGQGAEQYF
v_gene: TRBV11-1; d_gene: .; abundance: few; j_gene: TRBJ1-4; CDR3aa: CASSGTTTGPGKLFF
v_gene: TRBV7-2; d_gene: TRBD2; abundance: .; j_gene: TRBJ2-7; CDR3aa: CASSFRGAGGFDEQYF
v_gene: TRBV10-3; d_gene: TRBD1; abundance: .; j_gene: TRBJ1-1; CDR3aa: CAIRGQANTEAFF
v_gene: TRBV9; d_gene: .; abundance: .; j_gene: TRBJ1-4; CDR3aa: CASSVEWTDTTNEKLFF
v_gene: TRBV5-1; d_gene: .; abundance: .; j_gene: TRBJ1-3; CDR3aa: CASSSTGVSGNTIYF
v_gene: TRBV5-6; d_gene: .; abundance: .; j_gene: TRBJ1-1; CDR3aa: CASSLPGWNTEAFF
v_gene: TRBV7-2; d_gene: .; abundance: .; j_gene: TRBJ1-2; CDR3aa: CASSRAGSMGYGYTF
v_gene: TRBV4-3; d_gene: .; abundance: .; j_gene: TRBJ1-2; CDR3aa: CASSLYRGGGNYGYTF
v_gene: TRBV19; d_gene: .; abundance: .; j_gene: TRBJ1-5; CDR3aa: CASRGWGTRNQPQHF
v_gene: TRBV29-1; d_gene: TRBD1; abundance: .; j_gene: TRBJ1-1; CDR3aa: CSVRGGNEAFF
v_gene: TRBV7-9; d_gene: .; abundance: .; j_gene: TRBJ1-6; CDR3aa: CASSLVREPPLHF
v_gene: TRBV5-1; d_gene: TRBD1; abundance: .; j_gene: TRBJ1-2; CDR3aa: CASSGTGTAADYGYTF
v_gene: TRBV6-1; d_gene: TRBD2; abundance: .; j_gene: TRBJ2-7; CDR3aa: CASSTSGGPYEQYF
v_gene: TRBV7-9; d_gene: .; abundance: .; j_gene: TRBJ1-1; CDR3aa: CASSLVKQGTEAFF
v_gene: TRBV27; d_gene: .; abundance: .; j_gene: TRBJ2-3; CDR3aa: CASRHPPAADTQYF
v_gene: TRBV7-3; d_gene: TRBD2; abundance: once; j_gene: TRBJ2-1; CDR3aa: CASSPGLAFYNEQFF
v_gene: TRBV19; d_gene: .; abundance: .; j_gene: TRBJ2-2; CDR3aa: CASSIESRGSGELFF
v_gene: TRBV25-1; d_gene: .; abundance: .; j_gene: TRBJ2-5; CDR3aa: CASSDSGGPDETQYF
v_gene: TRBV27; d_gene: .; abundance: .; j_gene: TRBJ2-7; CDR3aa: CASRSEGLPPYEQYF
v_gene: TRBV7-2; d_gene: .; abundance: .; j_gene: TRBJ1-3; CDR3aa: CASSLATARGNTIYF
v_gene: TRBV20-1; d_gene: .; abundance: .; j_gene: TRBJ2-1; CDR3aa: CSASGLAAEQFF
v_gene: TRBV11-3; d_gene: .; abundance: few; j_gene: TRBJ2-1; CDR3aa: CASSSWGVRNEQFF
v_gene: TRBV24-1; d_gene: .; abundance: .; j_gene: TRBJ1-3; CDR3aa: CATSDGPPGSGNTIYF
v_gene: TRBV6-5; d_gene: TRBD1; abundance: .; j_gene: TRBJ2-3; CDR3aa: CASSYSTGGGSDTQYF
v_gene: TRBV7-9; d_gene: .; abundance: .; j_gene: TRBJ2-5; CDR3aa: CASSRQEGLSTNPQETQYF
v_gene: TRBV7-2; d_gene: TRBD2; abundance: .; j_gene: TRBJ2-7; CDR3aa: CASSLTSGSYEQYF
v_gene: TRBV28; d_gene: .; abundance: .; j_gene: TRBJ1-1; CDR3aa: CASSLRVTEAFF
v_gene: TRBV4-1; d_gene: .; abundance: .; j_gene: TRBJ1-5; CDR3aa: CASSQDTRSNQPQHF
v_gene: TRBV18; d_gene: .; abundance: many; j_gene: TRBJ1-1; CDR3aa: CASSPRQGEAFF
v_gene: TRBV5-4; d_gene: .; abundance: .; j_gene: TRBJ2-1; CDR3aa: CASSPGVGGSSYNEQFF
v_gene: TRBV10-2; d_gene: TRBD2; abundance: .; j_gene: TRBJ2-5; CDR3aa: CASSPGLAAETQYF
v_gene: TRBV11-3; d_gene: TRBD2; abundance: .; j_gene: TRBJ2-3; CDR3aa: CASSKLAGGSDTQYF
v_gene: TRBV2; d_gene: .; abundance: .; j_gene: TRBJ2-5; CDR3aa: CASRWDAGTQYF
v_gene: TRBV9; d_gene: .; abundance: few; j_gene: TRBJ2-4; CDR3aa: CASSAFPGDTKNIQYF
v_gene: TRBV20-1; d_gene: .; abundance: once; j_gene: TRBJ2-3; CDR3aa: CSAIKGDTQYF
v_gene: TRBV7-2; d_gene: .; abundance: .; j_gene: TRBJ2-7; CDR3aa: CASSPPPFSYEQYF
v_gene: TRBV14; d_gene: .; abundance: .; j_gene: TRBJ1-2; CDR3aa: CASSQGANYGYTF
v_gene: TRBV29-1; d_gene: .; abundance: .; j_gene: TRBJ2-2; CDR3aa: CSVRDRVGTGELFF
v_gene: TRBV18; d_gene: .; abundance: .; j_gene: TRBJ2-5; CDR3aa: CASSPGGLSETQYF
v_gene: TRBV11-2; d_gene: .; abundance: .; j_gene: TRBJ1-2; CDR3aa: CASSLDSFIRGGYTF
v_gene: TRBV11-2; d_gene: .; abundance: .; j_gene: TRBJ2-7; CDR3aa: CASSLDVYEQYF
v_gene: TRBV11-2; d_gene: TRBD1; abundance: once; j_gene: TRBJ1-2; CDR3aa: CASSPGQLYGYTF
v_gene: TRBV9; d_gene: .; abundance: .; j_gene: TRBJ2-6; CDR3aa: CASSGRRYSGANVLTF